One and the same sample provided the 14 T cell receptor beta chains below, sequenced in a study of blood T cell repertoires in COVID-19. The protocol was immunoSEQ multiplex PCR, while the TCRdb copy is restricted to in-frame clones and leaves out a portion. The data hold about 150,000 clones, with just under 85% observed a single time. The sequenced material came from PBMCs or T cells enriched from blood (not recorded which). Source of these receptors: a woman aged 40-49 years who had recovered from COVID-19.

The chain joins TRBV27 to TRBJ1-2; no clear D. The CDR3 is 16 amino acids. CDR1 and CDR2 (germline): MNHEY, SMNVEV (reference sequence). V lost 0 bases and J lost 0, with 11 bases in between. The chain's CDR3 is CASSLSPDAANYGYTF. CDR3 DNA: TGTGCCAGCAGTTTATCGCCAGATGCGGCTAACTATGGCTACACCTTC.

The CDR3 is CASSVGTGGNGYTF. The CDR3 DNA reads as TGTGCCAGCAGCGTTGGGACAGGGGGGAATGGCTACACCTTC. The rearrangement joins TRBV9 to TRBJ1-2; TRBD1 aligns across 11 bases. The CDR3 has 14 amino acids. Trimming removed 2 bases from V and 6 bases from J; junction bases left unmatched: 3. Germline CDR1 SGDLS, CDR2 YYNGEE.

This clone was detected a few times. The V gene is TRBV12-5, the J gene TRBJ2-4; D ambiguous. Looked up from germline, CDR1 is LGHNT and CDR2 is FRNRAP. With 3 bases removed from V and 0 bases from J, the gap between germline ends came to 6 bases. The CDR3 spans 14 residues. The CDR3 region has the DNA TGTGCTAGTGGTTTAAGCCTAGCCAAAAACATTCAGTACTTC. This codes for CASGLSLAKNIQYF.

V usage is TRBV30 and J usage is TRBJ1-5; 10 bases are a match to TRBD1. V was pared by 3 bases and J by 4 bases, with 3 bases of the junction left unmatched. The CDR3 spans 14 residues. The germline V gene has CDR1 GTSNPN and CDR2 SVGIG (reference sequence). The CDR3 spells CAWSSGQGNQPQHF. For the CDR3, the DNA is TGTGCCTGGAGCTCGGGACAGGGGAATCAGCCCCAGCATTTT.

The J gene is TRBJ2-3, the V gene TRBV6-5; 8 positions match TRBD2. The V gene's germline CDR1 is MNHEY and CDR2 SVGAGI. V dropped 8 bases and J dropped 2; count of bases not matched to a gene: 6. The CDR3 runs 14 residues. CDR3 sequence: CASRTSTYTDTQYF. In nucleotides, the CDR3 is TGTGCCAGCCGGACTAGCACCTACACAGATACGCAGTATTTT.

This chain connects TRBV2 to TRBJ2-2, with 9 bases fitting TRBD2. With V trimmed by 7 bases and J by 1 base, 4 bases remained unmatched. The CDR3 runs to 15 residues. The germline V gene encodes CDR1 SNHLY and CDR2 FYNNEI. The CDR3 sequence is CASKTTSGNTGELFF. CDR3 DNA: TGTGCCAGCAAAACGACTAGCGGGAACACCGGGGAGCTGTTTTTT.

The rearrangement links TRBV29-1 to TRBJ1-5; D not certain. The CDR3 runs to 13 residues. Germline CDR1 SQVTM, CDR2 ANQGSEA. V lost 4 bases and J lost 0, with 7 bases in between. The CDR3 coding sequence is TGCAGCGTTGGAGGGAATAGCAATCAGCCCCAGCATTTT. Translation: CSVGGNSNQPQHF.

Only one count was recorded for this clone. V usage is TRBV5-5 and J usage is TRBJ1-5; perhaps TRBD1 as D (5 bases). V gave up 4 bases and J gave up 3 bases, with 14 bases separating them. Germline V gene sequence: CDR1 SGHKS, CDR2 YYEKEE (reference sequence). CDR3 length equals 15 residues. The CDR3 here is CASSPWSGDNQPQHF. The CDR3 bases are TGTGCCAGCAGCCCCTGGTCGGGGGACAATCAGCCCCAGCATTTT.

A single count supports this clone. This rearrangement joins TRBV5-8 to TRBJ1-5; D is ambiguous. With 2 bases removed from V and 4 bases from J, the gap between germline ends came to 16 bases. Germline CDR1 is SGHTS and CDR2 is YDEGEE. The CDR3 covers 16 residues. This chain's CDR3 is CASSFRENRGNQPQHF. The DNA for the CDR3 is TGTGCCAGCAGCTTCCGGGAGAACCGGGGAAATCAGCCCCAGCATTTT.

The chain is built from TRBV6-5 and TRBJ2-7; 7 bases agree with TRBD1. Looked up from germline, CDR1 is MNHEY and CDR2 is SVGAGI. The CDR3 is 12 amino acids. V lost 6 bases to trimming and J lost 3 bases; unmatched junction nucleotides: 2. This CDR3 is CASRSGGYEQYF. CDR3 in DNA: TGTGCCAGCAGATCAGGGGGCTACGAGCAGTACTTC.

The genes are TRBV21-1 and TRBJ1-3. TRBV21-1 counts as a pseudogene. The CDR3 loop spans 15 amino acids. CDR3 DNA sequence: TGTGCCAGCAGCAAAGCGTGGAGCTCTGGAAACACCATATATTTT. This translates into CASSKAWSSGNTIYF.

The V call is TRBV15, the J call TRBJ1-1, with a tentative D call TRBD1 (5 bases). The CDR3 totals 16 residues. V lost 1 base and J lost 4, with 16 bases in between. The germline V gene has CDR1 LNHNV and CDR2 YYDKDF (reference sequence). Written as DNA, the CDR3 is TGTGCCACCAGCAGAGGTCCCTGGATGGGGGGCACTGAAGCTTTCTTT. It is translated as CATSRGPWMGGTEAFF.

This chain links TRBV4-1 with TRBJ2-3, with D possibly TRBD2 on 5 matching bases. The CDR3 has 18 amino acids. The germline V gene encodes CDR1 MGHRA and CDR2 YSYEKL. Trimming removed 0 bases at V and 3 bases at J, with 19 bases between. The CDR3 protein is CASSQDWRAPRSTDTQYF. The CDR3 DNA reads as TGCGCCAGCAGCCAAGACTGGCGGGCCCCTAGATCGACAGATACGCAGTATTTT.

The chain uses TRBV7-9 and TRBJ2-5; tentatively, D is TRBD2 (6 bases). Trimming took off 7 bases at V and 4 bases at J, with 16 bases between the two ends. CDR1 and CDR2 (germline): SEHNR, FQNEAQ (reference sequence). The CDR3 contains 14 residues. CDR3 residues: CASTLTSEVETQYF. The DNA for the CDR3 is TGTGCCAGCACCCTGACTAGTGAGGTAGAGACCCAGTACTTC.